The 24 T cell receptor beta chains below come from one sample, sequenced in a study of CD8+ T cells in alopecia areata. Extraction of RNA preceded its reverse transcription into cDNA, which served as the sequencing template. Generated by immunoSEQ multiplex PCR, the TCRdb table keeps only in-frame clones and is missing some. The table has about 76,000 clones, approximately 66% seen once. Sample treatment: oral pan-JAK inhibitor, 5-10 mg twice daily. The material sequenced was CD8+ T cells sorted from blood, taken at week 24, from a patient treated with tofacitinib. These receptors came from a human donor with alopecia areata.

The chain couples TRBV4-1 to TRBJ2-7; TRBD2 might be the D (6 bases). CDR3 length: 18 residues. The germline CDR1 and CDR2 sequences are MGHRA and YSYEKL. V was cut by 3 bases and J by 1 base, with 22 bases left in between. In DNA form, the CDR3 reads TGCGCCAGCAGCCACGAAGCAACCCAGCCTAGCGAATCCTACGAGCAGTACTTC. This encodes CASSHEATQPSESYEQYF.

This sequence joins TRBV5-1 and TRBJ2-5, with D possibly matching TRBD2 (6 bases). V lost 3 bases and J 13 bases, leaving 28 bases between the germline ends. The CDR3 is 16 amino acids. The germline gives CDR1 SGHRS, CDR2 YFSETQ. CDR3 protein: CASSSLGQGRTWRGYF. CDR3 nucleotide sequence: TGCGCCAGCAGCTCGTTGGGGCAGGGAAGGACCTGGAGGGGGTACTTC.

CDR3 coding DNA: TGTGCCAGCAGTCCGACTAGCGGCTCCTACGAGCAGTACTTC. This translates into CASSPTSGSYEQYF. The V gene is TRBV27, the J gene TRBJ2-7, with 9 bases identical to TRBD2. Losses at the gene ends were 5 bases for V and 0 bases for J; bases not matched to a gene: 2. The CDR3 consists of 14 residues. The germline V gene has CDR1 MNHEY and CDR2 SMNVEV (reference sequence).

This clone was picked up a small number of times. The J gene is TRBJ1-2, the V gene TRBV15; D not resolved. CDR1 and CDR2 (germline): LNHNV, YYDKDF (reference sequence). This CDR3 has 13 residues. V was clipped by 8 bases and J by 3 bases, with 13 bases between them. CDR3 sequence: CATRQGSHYGYTF. In DNA form, the CDR3 reads TGTGCCACCCGTCAAGGGTCCCACTATGGCTACACCTTC.

The chain is built from TRBV18 and TRBJ2-7, with no clear D. The germline V gene encodes CDR1 KGHSH and CDR2 LQKENI. The CDR3 has 14 amino acids. V lost 0 bases, J lost 0 bases, and 6 bases lay in between. The CDR3 sequence is CASSPPVNSYEQYF. CDR3 coding DNA: TGTGCCAGCTCACCACCGGTAAACTCCTACGAGCAGTACTTC.

The CDR3 DNA sequence: TGCGCCAGCAGCCAAGGGGAGGTGTTGCCTCGCGAGCAGTACTTC. It codes for CASSQGEVLPREQYF. The chain recombines TRBV4-1 with TRBJ2-5; weak D call: TRBD2 (6 bases). TRBJ2-7 explains the end of the DNA better; the J call may be wrong. Germline CDR1 is MGHRA and CDR2 is YSYEKL. The CDR3 covers 15 residues.

This clone turned up a few times. The V and J genes are TRBV4-3 and TRBJ2-7; 10 bases align to TRBD1. The germline gives CDR1 LGHNA, CDR2 YSLEER. The CDR3 is made up of 15 amino acids. Losses at the gene ends were 3 bases for V and 5 bases for J; bases not matched to a gene: 7. The CDR3 DNA reads as TGCGCCAGCAGCCATTACCGGGACAGGGGTAACGAGCAGTACTTC. It translates to CASSHYRDRGNEQYF.

This clone was observed a handful of times. The rearrangement joins TRBV10-3 to TRBJ1-1; D ambiguous. CDR3 length: 14 amino acids. The germline CDR1 and CDR2 sequences are ENHRY and SYGVKD. V lost 1 base and J lost 2, with 8 bases in between. Here the CDR3 DNA reads TGTGCCATCAGTGAGTTGGGCCCAAACACTGAAGCTTTCTTT. It specifies CAISELGPNTEAFF.

The chain employs TRBV13 and TRBJ1-5; D gene unclear. CDR3 length: 12 amino acids. The V end lost 0 bases, the J end lost 7 bases, and 4 bases lay between the germline ends. Looked up from germline, CDR1 is PRHDT and CDR2 is FYEKMQ (reference sequence). This CDR3 is CASSLGGQPQHF. Written as DNA, the CDR3 is TGTGCCAGCAGCTTAGGGGGGCAGCCCCAGCATTTT.

The chain combines TRBV6-5 with TRBJ2-5; tentatively, D is TRBD2 (7 bases). V was trimmed by 5 bases and J by 0 bases, leaving 10 bases between them. The CDR3 loop spans 14 amino acids. Germline V gene sequence: CDR1 MNHEY, CDR2 SVGAGI. As DNA, the CDR3 is TGTGCCAGCAGTAGCGGGACATACCAAGAGACCCAGTACTTC. Protein: CASSSGTYQETQYF.

The V and J genes are TRBV7-9 and TRBJ1-2; 7 nucleotides align to TRBD1. The trim removed 5 bases at V and 3 bases at J, leaving 9 bases unmatched. CDR3 size: 15 residues. The germline V gene has CDR1 SEHNR and CDR2 FQNEAQ (reference sequence). CDR3 protein: CASSQGGAFHYGYTF. CDR3 bases: TGTGCCAGCAGCCAGGGGGGCGCATTTCACTATGGCTACACCTTC. Using reference TRBV7-9 and TRBJ1-2 for the parts outside the CDR3, the full variable domain is DTGVSQNPRHKITKRGQNVTFRCDPISEHNRLYWYRQTLGQGPEFLTYFQNEAQLEKSRLLSDRFSAERPKGSFSTLEIQRTEQGDSAMYLCASSQGGAFHYGYTFGSGTRLTVV.

V usage is TRBV27 and J usage is TRBJ2-2, with D possibly being TRBD1 or TRBD2 (6 bases each). From germline, CDR1 is MNHEY and CDR2 SMNVEV (reference sequence). Trimming removed 7 bases at V and 5 bases at J, with 14 bases between. The CDR3 totals 14 residues. CDR3 coding DNA: TGTGCCAGCAACCCTCTAGGGGGGACCGGGGAGCTGTTTTTT. Protein: CASNPLGGTGELFF.

The chain has TRBV5-1 and TRBJ2-1, with a tentative D call TRBD1 (5 bases). The CDR3 has 14 residues. The V gene's germline CDR1 is SGHRS and CDR2 YFSETQ. Deletions cut 4 bases from V and 9 bases from J, with 17 bases between. CDR3 nucleotide sequence: TGCGCCAGCAGCCGAACCCAGGGTTACGGTGAGCAGTTCTTC. It translates to CASSRTQGYGEQFF.

This clone was seen more than once but under ten times. In DNA, the CDR3 is TGCGCCAGCAGCCAAGGGGCTAGCGGCCTCACAGATACGCAGTATTTT. This sequence encodes CASSQGASGLTDTQYF. The chain carries TRBV4-3 and TRBJ2-3; 7 positions agree with TRBD2. The V segment lost 1 base and the J segment 2 bases; nucleotides outside the gene matches: 6. The CDR3 has 16 residues. Germline V gives CDR1 LGHNA, CDR2 YSLEER.

Points on this clone: An end of the junction differs from the germline gene, which may be a read error. This chain joins TRBV6-5 and TRBJ2-7, with D tentatively TRBD2 (5 bases). Per the germline V gene, CDR1 is MNHEY and CDR2 is SVGAGI. The CDR3 runs to 13 residues. CDR3 coding DNA: TGTGCCATCAGTTCGGACTGGGCCCACGAGCAGTACTTC. Its translation is CAISSDWAHEQYF.

The rearrangement uses TRBV27 and TRBJ2-3, with D possibly TRBD2 on 6 matching bases. The CDR3 loop spans 13 amino acids. Trimming stripped 6 bases from V and 3 bases from J, with 10 bases between. The germline V gene has CDR1 MNHEY and CDR2 SMNVEV (reference sequence). In nucleotides, the CDR3 is TGTGCCAGCAGCTACGGGGGAACAGATACGCAGTATTTT. Translated, it gives CASSYGGTDTQYF.

The chain combines TRBV7-2 with TRBJ1-3, with 7 positions matching TRBD1. This CDR3 region has 15 residues. Germline V gene lookup returns CDR1 SGHTA and CDR2 FQGNSA. The J segment lost 2 bases and the V segment lost 5 bases, leaving 6 bases of the junction unmatched. CDR3 sequence reads: CASSVTQGAGNTIYF. The CDR3 DNA sequence: TGTGCCAGCAGCGTGACCCAGGGGGCTGGAAACACCATATATTTT.

Only a few counts were recorded for this clone. The CDR3 loop is CAISESLAIPSGYEQFF. As DNA, the CDR3 is TGTGCCATCAGTGAGTCATTAGCTATTCCCTCTGGGTATGAGCAGTTCTTC. This chain uses TRBV10-3 with TRBJ2-1; D gene unclear. The CDR3 covers 17 residues. The V and J ends lost 0 bases and 8 bases respectively, with 20 bases between them. CDR1 is ENHRY, CDR2 SYGVKD, per germline.

The gene calls are TRBV4-3 and TRBJ2-7, with 11 nucleotides matching TRBD1. V was clipped by 0 bases and J by 7 bases; unmatched bases: 5. This CDR3 spans 15 amino acids. The V gene's germline CDR1 is LGHNA and CDR2 YSLEER. The chain's CDR3 is CASSQDWGTGGEQYF. Written as DNA, the CDR3 is TGCGCCAGCAGCCAAGACTGGGGGACAGGGGGAGAGCAGTACTTC.

This chain joins TRBV27 and TRBJ2-3, with unresolved D. The V end was cut by 1 base, the J end by 4 bases, with 9 bases between. The CDR3 sequence is 14 residues long. Germline V gives CDR1 MNHEY, CDR2 SMNVEV (reference sequence). This CDR3 reads CASSLWIGSDTQYF. DNA of the CDR3: TGTGCCAGCAGTTTATGGATCGGGTCAGATACGCAGTATTTT.

This chain connects TRBV5-6 to TRBJ2-1; 8 nucleotides align to TRBD1. The V segment lost 4 bases and the J segment 0 bases; nucleotides outside the gene matches: 6. The CDR3 has 16 amino acids. Germline V CDR1 and CDR2: SGHDT, YYEEEE. CDR3 amino acids: CASSLDRASSYNEQFF. The CDR3 nucleotides read TGTGCCAGCAGCCTGGACAGGGCTAGCTCCTACAATGAGCAGTTCTTC.

This CDR3 reads CASSGGMNLYTGELFF. CDR3 sequence (DNA): TGTGCCAGCAGTGGGGGGATGAATTTGTACACCGGGGAGCTGTTTTTT. The rearrangement links TRBV25-1 to TRBJ2-2, with D possibly being TRBD1 or TRBD2 (5 bases each). The V and J ends lost 4 bases and 3 bases respectively, with 15 bases between them. CDR1 is MGHDK, CDR2 SYGVNS, per germline. CDR3 length: 16 amino acids.

CDR3 bases: TGTGCCTGGAAAGCGGCGAACACCGGGGAGCTGTTTTTT. This encodes CAWKAANTGELFF. This chain uses TRBV30 with TRBJ2-2, with a tentative D call TRBD2 (5 bases). The CDR3 is 13 amino acids. Deletions cut 4 bases from V and 0 bases from J, with 6 bases between. Per germline, CDR1 GTSNPN and CDR2 SVGIG (reference sequence).

The rearrangement joins TRBV9 to TRBJ2-7; TRBD2 matches at 8 bases. J gave up 3 bases and V 0 bases, and 5 bases lay outside the gene matches. Germline loops: CDR1 SGDLS, CDR2 YYNGEE. The CDR3 is 15 residues long. CDR3 region: CASSVGYGTSYEQYF. CDR3 in DNA: TGTGCCAGCAGCGTAGGCTACGGGACTAGCTACGAGCAGTACTTC.